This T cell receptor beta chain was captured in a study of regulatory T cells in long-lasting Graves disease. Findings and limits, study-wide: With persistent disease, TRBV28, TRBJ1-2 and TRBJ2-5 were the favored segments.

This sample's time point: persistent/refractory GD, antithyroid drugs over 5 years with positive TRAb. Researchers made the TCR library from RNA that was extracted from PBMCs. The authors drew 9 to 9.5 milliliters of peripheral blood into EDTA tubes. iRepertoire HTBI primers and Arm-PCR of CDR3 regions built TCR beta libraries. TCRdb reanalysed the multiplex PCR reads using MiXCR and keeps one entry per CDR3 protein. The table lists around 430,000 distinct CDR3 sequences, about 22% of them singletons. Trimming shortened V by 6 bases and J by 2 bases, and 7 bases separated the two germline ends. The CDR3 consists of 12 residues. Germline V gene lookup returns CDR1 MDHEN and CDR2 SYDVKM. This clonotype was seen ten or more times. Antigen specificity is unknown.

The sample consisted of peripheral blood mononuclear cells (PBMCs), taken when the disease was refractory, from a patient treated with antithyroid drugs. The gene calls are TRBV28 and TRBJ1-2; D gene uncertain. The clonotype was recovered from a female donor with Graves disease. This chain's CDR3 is CASRLPNYGYTF. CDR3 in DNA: TGTGCCAGCAGGCTACCAAACTATGGCTACACCTTC.